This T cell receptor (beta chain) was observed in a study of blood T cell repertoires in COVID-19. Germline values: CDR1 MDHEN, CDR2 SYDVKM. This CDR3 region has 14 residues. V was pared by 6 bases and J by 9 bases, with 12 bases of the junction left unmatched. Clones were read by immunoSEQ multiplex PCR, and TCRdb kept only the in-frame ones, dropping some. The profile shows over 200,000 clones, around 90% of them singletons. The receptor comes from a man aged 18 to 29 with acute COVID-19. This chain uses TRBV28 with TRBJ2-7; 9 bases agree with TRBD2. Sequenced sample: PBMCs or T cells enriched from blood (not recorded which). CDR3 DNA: TGTGCCAGCAGCTCCGGGACTAGCTCCTTGGGGCAGTACTTC. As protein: CASSSGTSSLGQYF.